This T cell receptor beta chain emerged from a study of response to subunit inactivated influenza vaccine. Ten or more counts support this clonotype. There are 13 residues in the CDR3. V lost 3 bases and J lost 4, with 7 bases in between. In TCRdb, the RT-PCR reads were re-called with MiXCR into one record per CDR3 protein. Of approximately 290,000 distinct CDR3 sequences listed, approximately 23% are singletons. The specimen was PBMCs from blood, collected 21 months after vaccination. The J gene is TRBJ1-5, the V gene TRBV12-3 or TRBV12-4; D gene uncertain. This receptor was obtained from a man aged 45-69 years who received an inactivated influenza vaccine. This CDR3 is CASSFSENQPQHF. The CDR3 coding sequence is TGTGCCAGCAGTTTCAGTGAGAATCAGCCCCAGCATTTT.